The 26 T cell receptor beta chains presented below share a single source sample, sequenced in a study of technical replicates of blood from several donors. TCRdb keeps only in-frame clones here, not all; method: immunoSEQ multiplex PCR. This sample has 40,000 to 55,000 clones; 95% to 97% occur once, and the top ten carry 0.39%. The source material was T cells isolated from PBMCs. These receptors were taken from a human donor in good health.

The rearrangement joins TRBV11-2 to TRBJ2-7, with D hard to call. Germline CDR1 SGHAT, CDR2 FQNNGV. This CDR3 spans 14 amino acids. Trimming left V 5 bases short and J 0 bases short, with 11 bases between. The CDR3 region has the DNA TGTGCCAGCAGCGCGACAATCACCTCCTACGAGCAGTACTTC. Translating it yields CASSATITSYEQYF.

CDR3 sequence: CASSDRVTYVTDTQYF. In nucleotides, the CDR3 is TGTGCCAGCAGTGACAGGGTAACGTATGTAACAGATACGCAGTATTTT. This rearrangement joins TRBV27 to TRBJ2-3; 7 bases align to TRBD1. This CDR3 contains 16 residues. Germline values: CDR1 MNHEY, CDR2 SMNVEV (reference sequence). J was trimmed by 3 bases and V by 5 bases; bases with no gene match: 11.

A single count supports this clone. This chain links TRBV19 with TRBJ2-7, with TRBD1 matching 10 bases. Germline trimming cut 4 bases from V and 6 bases from J; bases unmatched to any gene: 3. CDR3 length equals 13 residues. The germline V gene has CDR1 LNHDA and CDR2 SQIVND (reference sequence). CDR3 DNA sequence: TGTGCCAGTAGTACGGGACAGGGGCGCGAGCAGTACTTC. This sequence encodes CASSTGQGREQYF. Full variable domain (missing parts from reference TRBV19 and TRBJ2-7): DGGITQSPKYLFRKEGQNVTLSCEQNLNHDAMYWYRQDPGQGLRLIYYSQIVNDFQKGDIAEGYSVSREKKESFPLTVTSAQKNPTAFYLCASSTGQGREQYFGPGTRLTVT.

The genes are TRBV6-5 and TRBJ1-4, with 10 bases that match TRBD1. Losses at the gene ends were 6 bases for V and 6 bases for J; bases not matched to a gene: 4. The CDR3 length is 14 residues. The V gene's germline CDR1 is MNHEY and CDR2 SVGAGI. In DNA, the CDR3 is TGTGCCAGCAGGGGGACAGGGGATTATGAAAAACTGTTTTTT. Translated, it gives CASRGTGDYEKLFF.

The chain carries TRBV6-5 and TRBJ2-1; 7 positions agree with TRBD2. The junction had 6 bases not matched to a gene; V was cut back by 4 bases and J by 0 bases. The V gene's germline CDR1 is MNHEY and CDR2 SVGAGI. This CDR3 is 16 amino acids long. This chain's CDR3 is CASSSSPGGSYNEQFF. In DNA, the CDR3 is TGTGCCAGCAGTTCGAGCCCGGGGGGCTCCTACAATGAGCAGTTCTTC.

This clone appeared a single time. The J gene is TRBJ2-7, the V gene TRBV2, with D tentatively TRBD1 (5 bases). CDR3 length: 13 amino acids. The V end was cut by 3 bases, the J end by 7 bases, with 13 bases between. Germline V gene sequence: CDR1 SNHLY, CDR2 FYNNEI. The CDR3 DNA is TGTGCCAGCAGTGACCCAGGGTTACTGGAGCAGTACTTC. Translation: CASSDPGLLEQYF. Variable domain in full (rest from reference TRBV2 and TRBJ2-7): EPEVTQTPSHQVTQMGQEVILRCVPISNHLYFYWYRQILGQKVEFLVSFYNNEISEKSEIFDDQFSVERPDGSNFTLKIRSTKLEDSAMYFCASSDPGLLEQYFGPGTRLTVT.

The V gene is TRBV19, the J gene TRBJ2-7; TRBD1 is a possible D gene (7 bases). The V and J ends lost 3 bases and 4 bases respectively, with 13 bases between them. The germline V gene has CDR1 LNHDA and CDR2 SQIVND (reference sequence). The CDR3 covers 14 residues. CDR3 residues: CASSMEGQYYEQYF. Written as DNA, the CDR3 is TGTGCCAGTAGTATGGAGGGACAGTATTACGAGCAGTACTTC.

V and J are TRBV13 and TRBJ2-7; D is ambiguous. The CDR3 contains 12 residues. Germline CDR1 reads PRHDT; CDR2 reads FYEKMQ (reference sequence). The V end lost 3 bases, the J end lost 3 bases, and 6 bases lay between the germline ends. This CDR3 reads CASSLSHYEQYF. DNA for the CDR3: TGTGCCAGCAGCTTGTCCCACTACGAGCAGTACTTC.

This rearrangement joins TRBV27 to TRBJ1-2; 7 nucleotides line up with TRBD1. There are 15 residues in the CDR3. The junction had 10 bases not matched to a gene; V was cut back by 1 base and J by 8 bases. Germline CDR1 and CDR2: MNHEY and SMNVEV (reference sequence). The CDR3 spells CASSLYSGGPSGYTF. Written as DNA, the CDR3 is TGTGCCAGCAGTTTATATTCAGGGGGACCATCCGGCTACACCTTC.

The genes are TRBV6-4 and TRBJ2-1, with 14 nucleotides matching TRBD2. The CDR3 has 20 residues. V dropped 6 bases and J dropped 3; count of bases not matched to a gene: 16. Germline CDR1 MRHNA, CDR2 SNTAGT. CDR3 amino acids: CASRFRLAGGHMLYYNEQFF. In nucleotides, the CDR3 is TGTGCCAGCAGGTTCAGACTAGCGGGAGGGCATATGTTATACTACAATGAGCAGTTCTTC.

This chain uses TRBV9 with TRBJ1-1; 10 bases fit TRBD1. The CDR3 totals 14 residues. Trimming took 4 bases from V and 5 from J; bases not matched to a gene: 5. The germline CDR1 and CDR2 sequences are SGDLS and YYNGEE. The CDR3, as DNA: TGTGCCAGCAGCTTCTGGACAGGGGGAACTGAAGCTTTCTTT. It specifies CASSFWTGGTEAFF.

The chain is built from TRBV10-1 and TRBJ2-3; 7 bases agree with TRBD2. Unmatched junction bases numbered 5, after V lost 3 bases and J lost 2 bases. The CDR3 totals 15 residues. Germline V gene lookup returns CDR1 WNHNN and CDR2 SYGVQD (reference sequence). The CDR3 is CASSDRGSVTDTQYF. The DNA of the CDR3 is TGCGCCAGCAGTGATCGCGGGAGTGTCACAGATACGCAGTATTTT.

The chain couples TRBV29-1 to TRBJ2-5, with D unclear. CDR1 and CDR2 from the germline V gene are SQVTM and ANQGSEA. V was shortened by 4 bases and J by 2 bases, with 5 bases between the two germline ends. The CDR3 loop spans 11 amino acids. The CDR3 DNA follows: TGCAGCGTTGCTGTTCAAGAGACCCAGTACTTC. Its protein product is CSVAVQETQYF.

V usage is TRBV4-2 and J usage is TRBJ2-1; tentatively, D is TRBD2 (6 bases). CDR1 is LGHNA, CDR2 YNFKEQ, per germline. Trimming left V 0 bases short and J 7 bases short, with 10 bases between. The CDR3 is made up of 14 amino acids. CDR3 residues: CASSQDRRDNEQFF. CDR3 bases: TGTGCCAGCAGCCAAGATCGGCGGGATAATGAGCAGTTCTTC.

This clone has only one observation. This chain links TRBV7-3 with TRBJ2-7; weak D call: TRBD1 (6 bases). V lost 1 base and J lost 4, with 11 bases in between. CDR1 and CDR2 from the germline V gene are SGHTA and FQGTGA. CDR3 length equals 14 residues. The DNA for the CDR3 is TGTGCCAGCAGCTTAAGGGGGCACTCATACGAGCAGTACTTC. It yields the protein CASSLRGHSYEQYF.

V and J are TRBV18 and TRBJ2-7, with D possibly matching TRBD2 (5 bases). V was pared by 3 bases and J by 0 bases, with 6 bases between. Germline V lookup: CDR1 KGHSH, CDR2 LQKENI. The CDR3 contains 13 residues. The DNA for the CDR3 is TGTGCCAGCTCACCTGGGAGCTCCTACGAGCAGTACTTC. Translation: CASSPGSSYEQYF. The variable domain in full, with the rest retrieved from reference TRBV18 and TRBJ2-7, is NAGVMQNPRHLVRRRGQEARLRCSPMKGHSHVYWYRQLPEEGLKFMVYLQKENIIDESGMPKERFSAEFPKEGPSILRIQQVVRGDSAAYFCASSPGSSYEQYFGPGTRLTVT.

The chain joins TRBV5-1 to TRBJ1-2, with 9 bases lining up with TRBD1. Per germline, CDR1 SGHRS and CDR2 YFSETQ. The CDR3 is made up of 14 amino acids. J was trimmed by 3 bases and V by 4 bases; bases with no gene match: 4. CDR3 nucleotide sequence: TGCGCCAGCAGCGTTACAGGGGGCGACTATGGCTACACCTTC. Translated: CASSVTGGDYGYTF.

The V call is TRBV28, the J call TRBJ1-1; possibly TRBD1 for D (6 bases). Germline CDR1 MDHEN, CDR2 SYDVKM. The CDR3 totals 16 residues. Trimming pared 6 bases from V and 2 bases from J, leaving 19 bases between. CDR3 sequence reads: CASRRRGRGVNTEAFF. CDR3 sequence (DNA): TGTGCCAGCAGACGCAGGGGACGGGGAGTCAACACTGAAGCTTTCTTT.

As for this clone: Sequence at one end of the junction differs from germline and may be a read error. V gene TRBV28 combines with J gene TRBJ2-7; 8 bases align to TRBD2. The germline CDR1 and CDR2 sequences are MDHEN and SYDVKM. CDR3 size: 13 residues. The CDR3 reads CASRPTTGGLANF. Written as DNA, the CDR3 is TGTGCCAGCAGACCAACTACGGGGGGGTTGGCGAACTTC. The full variable domain, completed using reference TRBV28 and TRBJ2-7, is DVKVTQSSRYLVKRTGEKVFLECVQDMDHENMFWYRQDPGLGLRLIYFSYDVKMKEKGDIPEGYSVSREKKERFSLILESASTNQTSMYLCASRPTTGGLANFGPGTRLTVT.

The rearrangement links TRBV7-2 to TRBJ2-3, with 11 bases matching TRBD2. CDR1 SGHTA and CDR2 FQGNSA come from the germline V gene. Trimming took 5 bases from V and 7 from J; bases not matched to a gene: 11. This CDR3 has 16 residues. As DNA, the CDR3 is TGTGCCAGCAGCACCCAGCGTTCTAGCGGGAGGAATACGCAGTATTTT. Amino acids: CASSTQRSSGRNTQYF. The full variable domain, rest sourced from reference TRBV7-2 and TRBJ2-3, is GAGVSQSPSNKVTEKGKDVELRCDPISGHTALYWYRQSLGQGLEFLIYFQGNSAPDKSGLPSDRFSAERTGGSVSTLTIQRTQQEDSAVYLCASSTQRSSGRNTQYFGPGTRLTVL.

This rearrangement joins TRBV6-6 to TRBJ2-1; perhaps TRBD2 as D (5 bases). The CDR3 loop spans 12 amino acids. CDR1 is MNHNY, CDR2 SVGAGI, per germline (reference sequence). Trimming cost V 5 bases and J 12 bases, with 14 bases left between them. CDR3 residues: CASSSTREGQFF. Here the CDR3 DNA reads TGTGCCAGCAGTAGCACGAGGGAAGGGCAGTTCTTC.

The rearrangement links TRBV28 to TRBJ1-5; 7 bases map to TRBD1. Trimming took 6 bases from V and 0 from J; bases not matched to a gene: 8. Germline CDR1 reads MDHEN; CDR2 reads SYDVKM. CDR3 length equals 16 residues. In DNA, the CDR3 is TGTGCCAGCAGCCTAGGGGGCTTTAATAGCAATCAGCCCCAGCATTTT. Translating it yields CASSLGGFNSNQPQHF.

This sequence joins TRBV6-5 and TRBJ1-2, with D unclear. V lost 6 bases and J 7 bases, leaving 12 bases between the germline ends. The CDR3 runs to 12 residues. Per germline, CDR1 MNHEY and CDR2 SVGAGI. CDR3 residues: CASRAEEVGYTF. The CDR3 DNA follows: TGTGCCAGCAGGGCAGAAGAGGTTGGCTACACCTTC.

The rearrangement uses TRBV4-1 and TRBJ2-5; 8 nucleotides agree with TRBD2. From germline, CDR1 is MGHRA and CDR2 YSYEKL. V lost 0 bases to trimming and J lost 5 bases; unmatched junction nucleotides: 8. This CDR3 is built from 16 residues. CDR3 in amino acids: CASSQERSGSVETQYF. The CDR3 DNA is TGCGCCAGCAGCCAAGAAAGGAGCGGGAGTGTGGAGACCCAGTACTTC.

The rearrangement joins TRBV6-1 to TRBJ2-3, with D possibly being TRBD2 (6 bases). Trimming removed 6 bases at V and 4 bases at J, with 17 bases between. The CDR3 is 15 amino acids. CDR1 is MNHNS, CDR2 SASEGT, per germline. The CDR3 here is CASRLDFGRADTQYF. The CDR3 nucleotides read TGTGCCAGCAGACTCGACTTCGGGAGAGCAGATACGCAGTATTTT.

The chain couples TRBV7-9 to TRBJ2-7; 9 nucleotides match TRBD1. Germline V gene sequence: CDR1 SEHNR, CDR2 FQNEAQ (reference sequence). This CDR3 is 15 amino acids long. After removal of 2 bases from V and 3 bases from J, the junction contained 5 bases not matched to a gene. The CDR3 here is CASSLSQGADYEQYF. CDR3 in DNA: TGTGCCAGCAGCTTATCACAGGGGGCTGACTACGAGCAGTACTTC.